This TCR beta chain was sequenced during a study of glioma-infiltrating T cells after dendritic cell vaccination. Overall study results and limits: Higher pretreatment TIL content predicted longer progression-free time and survival.

The CDR3 is 14 residues long. V lost 3 bases, J lost 8 bases, and 13 bases lay in between. The germline V gene has CDR1 LGHNA and CDR2 YNFKEQ. All glioblastoma patients lacked an isocitrate dehydrogenase mutation. The repertoire was sequenced with immunoSEQ multiplex PCR; TCRdb's copy has only in-frame clones and lacks some. The sample records around 37,000 clones, 70% to 85% being singletons. To note about this clone: Its antigen remains unknown.

The sample here was blood, taken before dendritic cell vaccination. The sequence came from a human donor with glioblastoma. This chain links TRBV4-2 with TRBJ1-4, with TRBD1 as a possible D gene (5 bases). CDR3 residues: CASSQGGFTEKLFF. In DNA form, the CDR3 reads TGTGCCAGCAGCCAGGGGGGATTTACGGAAAAACTGTTTTTT.